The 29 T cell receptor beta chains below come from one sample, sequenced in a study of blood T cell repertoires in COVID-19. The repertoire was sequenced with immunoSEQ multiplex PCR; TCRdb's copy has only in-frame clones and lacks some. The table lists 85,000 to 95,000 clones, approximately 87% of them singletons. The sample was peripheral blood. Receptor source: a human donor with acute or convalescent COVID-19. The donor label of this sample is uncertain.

Written as DNA, the CDR3 is TGTGCCAGCAGTTCACCAACAGTTAACTCTGGAAACACCATATATTTT. This gives the protein CASSSPTVNSGNTIYF. V and J are TRBV28 and TRBJ1-3, with unresolved D. V lost 4 bases and J lost 0, with 13 bases in between. Germline V lookup: CDR1 MDHEN, CDR2 SYDVKM. There are 16 residues in the CDR3.

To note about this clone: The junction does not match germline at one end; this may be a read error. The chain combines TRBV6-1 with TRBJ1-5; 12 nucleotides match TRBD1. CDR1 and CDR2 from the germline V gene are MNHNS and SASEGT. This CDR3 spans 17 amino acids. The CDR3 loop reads CASSEKGTGGGNQLQHF. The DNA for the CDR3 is TGTGCCAGCAGTGAAAAGGGGACAGGGGGCGGCAATCAGCTCCAGCATTTT.

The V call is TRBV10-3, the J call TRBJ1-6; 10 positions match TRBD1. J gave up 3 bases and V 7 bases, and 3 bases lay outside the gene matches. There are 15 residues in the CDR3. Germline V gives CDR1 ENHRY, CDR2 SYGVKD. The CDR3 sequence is CAIKGQGDYNSPLHF. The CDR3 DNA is TGTGCCATCAAAGGACAGGGGGACTATAATTCACCCCTCCACTTT.

The CDR3 DNA reads TGTGCCAGCAGTGAATATCTGGACGGCAGGGGAAATGAGCAGTTCTTC. This codes for CASSEYLDGRGNEQFF. This chain links TRBV25-1 with TRBJ2-1; the D gene is possibly TRBD1 (6 bases). CDR3 size: 16 residues. Germline V gives CDR1 MGHDK, CDR2 SYGVNS. The V end was cut by 0 bases, the J end by 7 bases, with 16 bases between. The full variable domain, with the rest looked up from reference TRBV25-1 and TRBJ2-1, is EADIYQTPRYLVIGTGKKITLECSQTMGHDKMYWYQQDPGMELHLIHYSYGVNSTEKGDLSSESTVSRIRTEHFPLTLESARPSHTSQYLCASSEYLDGRGNEQFFGPGTRLTVL.

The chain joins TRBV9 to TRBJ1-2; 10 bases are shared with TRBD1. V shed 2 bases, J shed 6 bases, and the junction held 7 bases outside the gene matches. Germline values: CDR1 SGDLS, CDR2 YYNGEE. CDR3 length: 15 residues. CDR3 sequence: CASSVLTGGADGYTF. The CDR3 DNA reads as TGTGCCAGCAGCGTCCTGACAGGGGGCGCGGATGGCTACACCTTC.

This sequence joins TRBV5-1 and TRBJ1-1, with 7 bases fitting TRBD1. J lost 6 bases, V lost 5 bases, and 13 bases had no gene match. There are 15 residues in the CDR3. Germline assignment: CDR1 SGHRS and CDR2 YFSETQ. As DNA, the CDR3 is TGCGCCAGCAGTCTCGAGGGGGCGCATCTCCCTGAAGCTTTCTTT. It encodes CASSLEGAHLPEAFF. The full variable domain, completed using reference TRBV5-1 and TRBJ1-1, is KAGVTQTPRYLIKTRGQQVTLSCSPISGHRSVSWYQQTPGQGLQFLFEYFSETQRNKGNFPGRFSGRQFSNSRSEMNVSTLELGDSALYLCASSLEGAHLPEAFFGQGTRLTVV.

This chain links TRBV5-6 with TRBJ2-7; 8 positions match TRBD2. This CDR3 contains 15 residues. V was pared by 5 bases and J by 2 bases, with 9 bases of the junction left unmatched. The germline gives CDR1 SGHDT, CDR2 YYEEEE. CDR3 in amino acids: CASSPGLALTYEQYF. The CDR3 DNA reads TGTGCCAGCAGTCCAGGACTAGCCTTAACCTACGAGCAGTACTTC.

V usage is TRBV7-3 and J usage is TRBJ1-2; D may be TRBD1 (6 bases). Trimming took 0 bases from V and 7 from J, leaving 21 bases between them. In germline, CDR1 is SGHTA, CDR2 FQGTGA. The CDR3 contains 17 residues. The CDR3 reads CASSLTPITSTGFGYTF. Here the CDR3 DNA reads TGTGCCAGCAGCTTAACTCCGATAACATCCACAGGGTTTGGCTACACCTTC.

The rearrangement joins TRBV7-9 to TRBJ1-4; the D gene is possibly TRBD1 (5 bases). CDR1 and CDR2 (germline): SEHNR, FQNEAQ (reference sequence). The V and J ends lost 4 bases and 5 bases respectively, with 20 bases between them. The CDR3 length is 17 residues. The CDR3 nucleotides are TGTGCCAGCAGCTCCTCGTTTTCGGGGGACCTGAATGAAAAACTGTTTTTT. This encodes CASSSSFSGDLNEKLFF.

CDR3 bases: TGCGCCAGCAGCACCGAACCACAGGGAGGCAATCAGCCCCAGCATTTT. Its translation: CASSTEPQGGNQPQHF. The chain carries TRBV5-1 and TRBJ1-5, with a tentative D call TRBD1 (6 bases). Trimming cost V 4 bases and J 2 bases, with 16 bases left between them. Germline assignment: CDR1 SGHRS and CDR2 YFSETQ. CDR3 length: 16 residues.

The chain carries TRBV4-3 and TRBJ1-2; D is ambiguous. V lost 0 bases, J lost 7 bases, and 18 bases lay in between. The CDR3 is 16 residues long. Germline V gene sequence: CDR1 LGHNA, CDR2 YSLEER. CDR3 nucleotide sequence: TGCGCCAGCAGCCAAGATTTCCCAACACAGCTCGGTGGCTACACCTTC. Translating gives CASSQDFPTQLGGYTF.

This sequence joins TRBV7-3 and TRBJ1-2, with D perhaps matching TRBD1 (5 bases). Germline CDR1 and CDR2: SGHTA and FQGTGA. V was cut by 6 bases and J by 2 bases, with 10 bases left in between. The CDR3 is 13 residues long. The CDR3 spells CASSPGPNYGYTF. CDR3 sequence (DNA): TGTGCCAGCAGTCCAGGGCCCAACTATGGCTACACCTTC.

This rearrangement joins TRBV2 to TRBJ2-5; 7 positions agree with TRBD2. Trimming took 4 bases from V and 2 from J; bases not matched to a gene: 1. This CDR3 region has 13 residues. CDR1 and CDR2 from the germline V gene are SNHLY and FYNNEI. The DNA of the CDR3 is TGTGCCAGCAGTGGGACTAGACAAGAGACCCAGTACTTC. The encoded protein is CASSGTRQETQYF.

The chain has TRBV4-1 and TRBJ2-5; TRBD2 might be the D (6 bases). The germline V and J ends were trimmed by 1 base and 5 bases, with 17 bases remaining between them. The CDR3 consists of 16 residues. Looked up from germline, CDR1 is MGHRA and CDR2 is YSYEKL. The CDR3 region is CASSQARTNWGETQYF. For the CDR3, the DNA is TGCGCCAGCAGCCAAGCCCGGACTAACTGGGGGGAGACCCAGTACTTC.

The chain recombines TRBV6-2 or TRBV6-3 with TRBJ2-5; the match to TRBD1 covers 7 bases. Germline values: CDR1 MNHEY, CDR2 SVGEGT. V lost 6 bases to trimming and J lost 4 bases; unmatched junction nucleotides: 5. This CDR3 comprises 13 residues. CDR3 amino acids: CASSRQGVETQYF. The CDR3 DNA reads TGTGCCAGCAGCAGACAGGGTGTAGAGACCCAGTACTTC.

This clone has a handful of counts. The CDR3 DNA is TGCGCCAGCATCCAGGGACTCCCAGCCACCGGGGAGCTGTTTTTT. Amino acid sequence: CASIQGLPATGELFF. V usage is TRBV5-1 and J usage is TRBJ2-2; a possible D gene is TRBD2 (6 bases). This CDR3 has 15 residues. Germline-derived CDR1 and CDR2 are SGHRS and YFSETQ. Trimming pared 6 bases from V and 4 bases from J, leaving 16 bases between.

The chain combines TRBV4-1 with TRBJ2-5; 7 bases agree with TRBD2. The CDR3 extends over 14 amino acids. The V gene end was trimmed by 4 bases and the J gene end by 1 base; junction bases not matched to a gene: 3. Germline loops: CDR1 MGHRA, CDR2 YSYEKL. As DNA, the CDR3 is TGCGCCAGCAGCCCGGGGGGATCCCAAGAGACCCAGTACTTC. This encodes CASSPGGSQETQYF.

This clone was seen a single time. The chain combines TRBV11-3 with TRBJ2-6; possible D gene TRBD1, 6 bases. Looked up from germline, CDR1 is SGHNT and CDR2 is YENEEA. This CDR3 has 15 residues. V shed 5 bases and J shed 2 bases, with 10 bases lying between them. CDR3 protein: CASSAQGTGANVLTF. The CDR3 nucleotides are TGTGCCAGCAGCGCCCAGGGGACTGGGGCCAACGTCCTGACTTTC. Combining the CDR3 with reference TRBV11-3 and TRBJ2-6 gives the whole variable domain EAGVVQSPRYKIIEKKQPVAFWCNPISGHNTLYWYLQNLGQGPELLIRYENEEAVDDSQLPKDRFSAERLKGVDSTLKIQPAELGDSAVYLCASSAQGTGANVLTFGAGSRLTVL.

The CDR3 sequence: CASSLGGGLGEDTQYF. CDR3 DNA: TGTGCCAGCAGCTTAGGGGGGGGACTAGGCGAAGATACGCAGTATTTT. V and J are TRBV7-2 and TRBJ2-3; 8 bases align to TRBD2. The CDR3 length is 16 residues. Germline assignment: CDR1 SGHTA and CDR2 FQGNSA. V lost 1 base, J lost 5 bases, and 8 bases stayed unmatched.

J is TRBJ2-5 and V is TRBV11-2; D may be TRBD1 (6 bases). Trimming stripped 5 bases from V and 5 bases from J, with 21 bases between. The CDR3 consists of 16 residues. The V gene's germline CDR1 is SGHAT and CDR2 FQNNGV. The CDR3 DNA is TGTGCCAGCAGCCCGATTCCTCGAACAGGGTTGGAGACCCAGTACTTC. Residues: CASSPIPRTGLETQYF. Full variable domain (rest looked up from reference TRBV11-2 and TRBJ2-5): EAGVAQSPRYKIIEKRQSVAFWCNPISGHATLYWYQQILGQGPKLLIQFQNNGVVDDSQLPKDRFSAERLKGVDSTLKIQPAKLEDSAVYLCASSPIPRTGLETQYFGPGTRLLVL.

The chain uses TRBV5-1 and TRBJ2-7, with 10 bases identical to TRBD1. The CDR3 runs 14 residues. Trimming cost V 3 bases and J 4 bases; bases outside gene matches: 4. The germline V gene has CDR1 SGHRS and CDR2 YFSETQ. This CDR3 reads CASSSRDRGYEQYF. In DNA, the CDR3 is TGCGCCAGCAGCTCTAGGGACAGGGGTTACGAGCAGTACTTC.

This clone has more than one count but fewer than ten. This chain's CDR3 is CASSPLPGGSYEQYF. DNA of the CDR3: TGTGCCAGCAGCCCATTGCCAGGGGGCTCCTACGAGCAGTACTTC. This rearrangement joins TRBV7-3 to TRBJ2-7, with 7 bases lining up with TRBD1. The CDR3 sequence is 15 residues long. The germline CDR1 and CDR2 sequences are SGHTA and FQGTGA. V shed 5 bases, J shed 0 bases, and the junction held 7 bases outside the gene matches.

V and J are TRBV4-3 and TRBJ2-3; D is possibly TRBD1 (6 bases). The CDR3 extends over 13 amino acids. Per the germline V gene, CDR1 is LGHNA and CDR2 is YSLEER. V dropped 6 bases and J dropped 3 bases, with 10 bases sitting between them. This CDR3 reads CASRGAGTDTQYF. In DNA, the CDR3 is TGCGCCAGCAGGGGGGCCGGGACAGATACGCAGTATTTT.

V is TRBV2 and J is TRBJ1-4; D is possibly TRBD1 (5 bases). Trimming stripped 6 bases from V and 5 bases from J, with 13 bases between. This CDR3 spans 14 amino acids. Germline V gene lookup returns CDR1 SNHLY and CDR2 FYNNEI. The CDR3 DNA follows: TGTGCCAGCAGGATAACAGGAAGGAATGAAAAACTGTTTTTT. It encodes CASRITGRNEKLFF.

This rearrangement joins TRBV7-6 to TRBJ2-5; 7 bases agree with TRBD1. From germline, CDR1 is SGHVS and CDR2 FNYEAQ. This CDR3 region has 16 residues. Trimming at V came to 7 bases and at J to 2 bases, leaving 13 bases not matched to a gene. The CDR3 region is CASTKGATTRQETQYF. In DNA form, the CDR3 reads TGTGCCAGCACCAAGGGGGCCACCACGAGGCAAGAGACCCAGTACTTC.

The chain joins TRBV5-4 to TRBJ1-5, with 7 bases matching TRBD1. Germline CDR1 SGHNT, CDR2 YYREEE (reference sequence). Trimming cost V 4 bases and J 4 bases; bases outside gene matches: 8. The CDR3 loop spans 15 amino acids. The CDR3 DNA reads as TGTGCCAGCAGCAGAGGGACAGCTCCAAATCAGCCCCAGCATTTT. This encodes CASSRGTAPNQPQHF.

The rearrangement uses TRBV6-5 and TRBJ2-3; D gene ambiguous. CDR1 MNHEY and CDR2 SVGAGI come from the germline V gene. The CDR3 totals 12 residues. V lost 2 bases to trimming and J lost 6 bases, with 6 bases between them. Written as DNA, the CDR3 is TGTGCCAGCAGTTACGCCGGGGATACGCAGTATTTT. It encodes CASSYAGDTQYF.

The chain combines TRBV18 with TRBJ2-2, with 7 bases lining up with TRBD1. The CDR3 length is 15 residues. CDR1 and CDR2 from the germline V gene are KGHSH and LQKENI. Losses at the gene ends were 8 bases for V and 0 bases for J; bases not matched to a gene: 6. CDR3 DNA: TGTGCCAGCCATTACAGGGGCGCGAACACCGGGGAGCTGTTTTTT. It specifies CASHYRGANTGELFF.

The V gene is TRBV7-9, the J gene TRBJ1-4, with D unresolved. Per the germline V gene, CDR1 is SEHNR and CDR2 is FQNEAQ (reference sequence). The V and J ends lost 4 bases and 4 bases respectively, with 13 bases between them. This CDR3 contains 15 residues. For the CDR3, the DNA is TGTGCCAGCAGCTCCCCCCAAGCCCGTAATGAAAAACTGTTTTTT. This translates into CASSSPQARNEKLFF.